This entry lists 27 T cell receptor beta chains sequenced from one sample in a study of T cells in Graves' hyperthyroidism and ophthalmopathy. Amplified TCR beta CDR3 regions came from RNA transcripts. An initial round of RT-PCR targeting the TCR CDR3 relied on the HTBI primer set. TCRdb passed the multiplex PCR reads through MiXCR, listing each CDR3 protein once. The table records fewer than 400,000 distinct CDR3 sequences, roughly 25% of them present only once. Material: blood. These receptors were collected from a middle-aged man with Graves' hyperthyroidism.

The chain combines TRBV11-1 with TRBJ2-7, with 8 positions matching TRBD1. The V segment lost 3 bases and the J segment 4 bases; nucleotides outside the gene matches: 8. This CDR3 has 15 amino acids. The germline gives CDR1 SGHAT, CDR2 FQDESV (reference sequence). The CDR3: CASSFGAGGLYEQYF. DNA of the CDR3: TGTGCCAGCAGCTTTGGTGCAGGGGGCTTGTACGAGCAGTACTTC.

The chain employs TRBV9 and TRBJ2-1; 9 bases match TRBD1. In germline, CDR1 is SGDLS, CDR2 YYNGEE. The CDR3 sequence is 18 residues long. V lost 4 bases, J lost 3 bases, and 14 bases stayed unmatched. The CDR3 protein is CASSPGGLGTGHYNEQFF. The CDR3, as DNA: TGTGCCAGCAGCCCAGGGGGATTAGGGACAGGGCACTACAATGAGCAGTTCTTC.

The chain is built from TRBV19 and TRBJ1-2; D uncertain. Trimming took 3 bases from V and 3 from J, leaving 14 bases between them. Germline CDR1 LNHDA, CDR2 SQIVND (reference sequence). This CDR3 contains 15 residues. CDR3 bases: TGTGCCAGTAGTATTCAGGACGCGCGGGACTATGGCTACACCTTC. Its translation: CASSIQDARDYGYTF.

This clonotype appeared many times. The chain couples TRBV18 to TRBJ1-2; TRBD1 matches at 7 bases. The V and J ends lost 3 bases and 8 bases, in that order; junction bases with no gene match: 0. The V gene's germline CDR1 is KGHSH and CDR2 LQKENI. The CDR3 spans 11 residues. The CDR3, as DNA: TGTGCCAGCTCACCGGGACAGGGCTACACCTTC. This encodes CASSPGQGYTF.

The chain combines TRBV7-2 with TRBJ1-4; a possible D gene is TRBD1 (6 bases). Germline CDR1 and CDR2: SGHTA and FQGNSA. Deletions cut 5 bases from V and 11 bases from J, with 21 bases between. CDR3 length: 15 residues. CDR3 coding DNA: TGTGCCAGCAGCGACCCGGGACAAGGGAACTCGAAACTGTTTTTT. Its translation: CASSDPGQGNSKLFF.

The chain joins TRBV28 to TRBJ2-5, with D perhaps being TRBD1 or TRBD2 (5 bases each). Trimming took 7 bases from V and 4 from J, leaving 13 bases between them. The CDR3 runs to 13 residues. The germline gives CDR1 MDHEN, CDR2 SYDVKM. The CDR3 spells CASTPPGTETQYF. The DNA for the CDR3 is TGTGCCAGCACCCCCCCGGGGACAGAGACCCAGTACTTC.

This clonotype was counted only a few times. The V call is TRBV7-9, the J call TRBJ2-3; 11 bases align to TRBD2. From germline, CDR1 is SEHNR and CDR2 FQNEAQ (reference sequence). This CDR3 is built from 16 residues. Trimming removed 5 bases from V and 5 bases from J; junction bases left unmatched: 9. The CDR3, as DNA: TGTGCCAGCAGCACCCTACTAGCGGGGGTGGGAGATACGCAGTATTTT. Amino acid sequence: CASSTLLAGVGDTQYF.

The V and J genes are TRBV28 and TRBJ1-1; maybe TRBD1 (6 bases). The CDR3 length is 16 residues. V was trimmed by 4 bases and J by 0 bases, leaving 15 bases between them. The germline gives CDR1 MDHEN, CDR2 SYDVKM. The CDR3 DNA reads as TGTGCCAGCAGTTCCACCCCCAGGGGCATGAACACTGAAGCTTTCTTT. Its translation: CASSSTPRGMNTEAFF.

V gene TRBV19 combines with J gene TRBJ2-7; D tentatively fits TRBD1 or TRBD2 (5 bases each). V was pared by 1 base and J by 4 bases, with 11 bases between. The CDR3 runs to 14 residues. Germline-derived CDR1 and CDR2 are LNHDA and SQIVND (reference sequence). CDR3 DNA: TGTGCCAGTAGTATAGGAGGGGAAGTGTACGAGCAGTACTTC. It specifies CASSIGGEVYEQYF. Supplemented by reference TRBV19 and TRBJ2-7, the full variable domain reads DGGITQSPKYLFRKEGQNVTLSCEQNLNHDAMYWYRQDPGQGLRLIYYSQIVNDFQKGDIAEGYSVSREKKESFPLTVTSAQKNPTAFYLCASSIGGEVYEQYFGPGTRLTVT.

This clonotype came up a few times. The rearrangement links TRBV7-9 to TRBJ2-6; TRBD1 aligns across 8 bases. V lost 4 bases to trimming and J lost 0 bases; unmatched junction nucleotides: 2. The CDR3 has 16 amino acids. Germline V gene sequence: CDR1 SEHNR, CDR2 FQNEAQ (reference sequence). This chain's CDR3 is CASSSDRGSGANVLTF. The CDR3 nucleotides read TGTGCCAGCAGCTCTGACAGGGGCTCTGGGGCCAACGTCCTGACTTTC.

The rearrangement uses TRBV6-1 and TRBJ2-2; D call uncertain. V lost 5 bases to trimming and J lost 5 bases, with 9 bases between them. Germline V CDR1 and CDR2: MNHNS, SASEGT. The CDR3 runs to 13 residues. The DNA of the CDR3 is TGTGCCAGCAGTCGGATGGCGACCGGGGAGCTGTTTTTT. Translating it yields CASSRMATGELFF.

This chain uses TRBV29-1 with TRBJ1-2; D not certain. Trimming shortened V by 5 bases and J by 4 bases, and 11 bases separated the two germline ends. This CDR3 has 12 residues. Germline CDR1 and CDR2: SQVTM and ANQGSEA. CDR3 coding DNA: TGCAGCGTTCCAGCTTTCCCCTATGGCTACACCTTC. Amino acid sequence: CSVPAFPYGYTF.

Details on this clonotype: A much larger clone lies one base from this, so it may be a read error. The gene calls are TRBV7-2 and TRBJ2-7; the D gene could be TRBD1 or TRBD2 (5 bases each). The CDR3 spans 13 residues. Germline values: CDR1 SGHTA, CDR2 FQGNSA. CDR3 residues: CVSSHYRDAEQYF. For the CDR3, the DNA is TGTGTCAGCAGCCACTACCGGGACGCTGAGCAGTACTTC.

A word on this clonotype: A read error is possible here, since a much larger clone lies one base away. This sequence joins TRBV28 and TRBJ2-1; 9 nucleotides align to TRBD2. The germline gives CDR1 MDHEN, CDR2 SYDVKM. The CDR3 has 16 amino acids. CDR3 region: CVSSPTGTSNYNEQFF. As DNA, the CDR3 is TGTGTCAGCAGTCCAACGGGGACTAGCAACTACAATGAGCAGTTCTTC.

The V call is TRBV6-1, the J call TRBJ1-5; D remains ambiguous. Trimming took off 0 bases at V and 3 bases at J, with 9 bases between the two ends. CDR3 length: 15 amino acids. Germline V gene sequence: CDR1 MNHNS, CDR2 SASEGT. CDR3 DNA sequence: TGTGCCAGCAGTGAAGCAGGAGGGTACAATCAGCCCCAGCATTTT. Protein product: CASSEAGGYNQPQHF.

This sequence joins TRBV6-1 and TRBJ1-2; 8 nucleotides match TRBD1. J gave up 8 bases and V 0 bases, and 8 bases lay outside the gene matches. CDR1 and CDR2 from the germline V gene are MNHNS and SASEGT. The CDR3 has 15 residues. CDR3 bases: TGTGCCAGCAGTGAAGCCATCGGGACAGGTCGCGGCTACACCTTC. It encodes CASSEAIGTGRGYTF.

The chain couples TRBV7-9 to TRBJ1-4, with no clear D. Trimming took 5 bases from V and 3 from J, leaving 13 bases between them. CDR3 length: 15 residues. The germline gives CDR1 SEHNR, CDR2 FQNEAQ (reference sequence). CDR3 residues: CASSHLLEANEKLFF. In nucleotides, the CDR3 is TGTGCCAGCAGCCACTTACTAGAAGCTAATGAAAAACTGTTTTTT.

This clonotype was observed a handful of times. The chain recombines TRBV29-1 with TRBJ1-4, with D uncertain. The CDR3 extends over 14 amino acids. Per the germline V gene, CDR1 is SQVTM and CDR2 is ANQGSEA. V was shortened by 7 bases and J by 8 bases, with 20 bases between the two germline ends. CDR3 DNA: TGCAGCGCCCAAAAGTCTAGATTTGACGAAAAACTGTTTTTT. This translates into CSAQKSRFDEKLFF. The entire variable domain, with the rest obtained from reference TRBV29-1 and TRBJ1-4, is as follows: SAVISQKPSRDICQRGTSLTIQCQVDSQVTMMFWYRQQPGQSLTLIATANQGSEATYESGFVIDKFPISRPNLTFSTLTVSNMSPEDSSIYLCSAQKSRFDEKLFFGSGTQLSVL.

The rearrangement uses TRBV30 and TRBJ2-1; D gene unclear. Germline CDR1 GTSNPN, CDR2 SVGIG (reference sequence). The CDR3 sequence is 14 residues long. V lost 0 bases and J 8 bases, leaving 14 bases between the germline ends. CDR3 sequence reads: CAWSVNYRRDEQFF. CDR3 DNA: TGTGCCTGGAGTGTAAATTACCGTCGGGATGAGCAGTTCTTC.

The count of this clonotype is one. This chain connects TRBV4-1 to TRBJ2-7, with 7 bases lining up with TRBD2. This CDR3 is built from 16 residues. Germline loops: CDR1 MGHRA, CDR2 YSYEKL. V lost 1 base, J lost 1 base, and 7 bases stayed unmatched. CDR3 region: CASSQASGGVSYEQYF. The CDR3 coding sequence is TGCGCCAGCAGCCAAGCTAGCGGTGGGGTTTCCTACGAGCAGTACTTC.

This clonotype was counted a single time. The rearrangement links TRBV12-3 or TRBV12-4 to TRBJ1-1, with D possibly TRBD1 on 5 matching bases. The CDR3 has 15 amino acids. V was cut by 6 bases and J by 4 bases, with 18 bases left in between. The CDR3 loop reads CASRRTRVEGTEAFF. In DNA, the CDR3 is TGTGCCAGCAGACGGACCAGGGTTGAGGGCACTGAAGCTTTCTTT.

The gene calls are TRBV6-1 and TRBJ1-1; no definite D call. The V and J ends lost 5 bases and 13 bases respectively, with 14 bases between them. This CDR3 region has 11 residues. The germline gives CDR1 MNHNS, CDR2 SASEGT. The CDR3 nucleotides read TGTGCCAGCAGTTTTCTCACTTGGGTTTTCTTT. This translates into CASSFLTWVFF.

The chain links TRBV6-1 to TRBJ2-1; TRBD1 agrees at 7 bases. V lost 5 bases and J lost 8; bases outside the gene matches: 9. This CDR3 is 14 amino acids long. Germline V gene lookup returns CDR1 MNHNS and CDR2 SASEGT. The CDR3 region has the DNA TGTGCCAGCAGTACGACAGGGTTAAGCGATGAGCAGTTCTTC. Translated, it gives CASSTTGLSDEQFF.

The V gene is TRBV12-3 or TRBV12-4, the J gene TRBJ1-5; D unresolved. CDR3 length equals 15 residues. With 4 bases removed from V and 10 bases from J, the gap between germline ends came to 20 bases. CDR3 DNA sequence: TGTGCCAGCAGTTCTACTCCGGGTCCGATCAGCCCCCAGCATTTT. Its translation: CASSSTPGPISPQHF.

This clonotype has more than one count but fewer than ten. The chain links TRBV6-1 to TRBJ2-7, with D perhaps assigned TRBD1 or TRBD2 (5 bases each). Germline V CDR1 and CDR2: MNHNS, SASEGT. The V end lost 4 bases, the J end lost 2 bases, and 12 bases lay between the germline ends. The CDR3 runs to 14 residues. CDR3 nucleotides: TGTGCCAGCAGTGCAGAGGGGATAGCCTACGAGCAGTACTTC. Its translation is CASSAEGIAYEQYF.

On this clonotype: Given a much more abundant clone one base away, this may be a read error. In DNA, the CDR3 is TGTGCCAGCATCCCGCGTTCCTTATTTGAAGCTTCCTTT. Translation: CASIPRSLFEASF. J is TRBJ1-1 and V is TRBV28; D remains ambiguous. The germline V gene encodes CDR1 MDHEN and CDR2 SYDVKM. This CDR3 is 13 amino acids long. The full variable domain, its missing parts supplied by reference TRBV28 and TRBJ1-1, is DVKVTQSSRYLVKRTGEKVFLECVQDMDHENMFWYRQDPGLGLRLIYFSYDVKMKEKGDIPEGYSVSREKKERFSLILESASTNQTSMYLCASIPRSLFEASFGQGTRLTVV.

This clonotype appeared many times. The V and J genes are TRBV2 and TRBJ1-2; 8 bases line up with TRBD1. V trimming: 3 bases; J trimming: 7 bases; junction bases outside the gene matches: 4. Looked up from germline, CDR1 is SNHLY and CDR2 is FYNNEI. The CDR3 is made up of 13 amino acids. Written as DNA, the CDR3 is TGTGCCAGCAGTGATTCAGGGGGCTCTGGCTACACCTTC. This encodes CASSDSGGSGYTF.